This T cell receptor beta chain was identified during a study of blood T cell repertoires in COVID-19. Study in general: Acute-phase and convalescent COVID-19 samples originated in the United States, Italy and Spain. PBMCs, B-cell-depleted T cells, or T cells provided the cDNA or gDNA that made up the material.

It was during active infection that Seattle patients were enrolled and then longitudinally followed. A remark on this clone: At one boundary the junction diverges from the germline segment, which might be a read error.

The length of the CDR3 is 14 residues. Per germline, CDR1 SGHTA and CDR2 FQGNSA. Authors' methods: Reference gene primer amplification in the assay estimated nucleated cell counts. Assay: immunoSEQ multiplex PCR; the TCRdb copy retains only in-frame clones and omits some. The V and J calls and clone size come from that table; D and trimming were worked out from the DNA. The top ten clones hold approximately 2.4% of a sample with some 240,000 clones, 65% to 90% of them seen once. This rearrangement joins TRBV7-2 to TRBJ1-1; 9 bases map to TRBD1. This receptor was taken from a woman aged 65 to 85 with COVID-19, enrolled during active disease. Sequencing input: peripheral blood. CDR3 amino acids: CASSSLNMGQGGVF. CDR3 in DNA: TGTGCCAGCAGCTCTTTAAATATGGGACAGGGAGGCGTATTT.